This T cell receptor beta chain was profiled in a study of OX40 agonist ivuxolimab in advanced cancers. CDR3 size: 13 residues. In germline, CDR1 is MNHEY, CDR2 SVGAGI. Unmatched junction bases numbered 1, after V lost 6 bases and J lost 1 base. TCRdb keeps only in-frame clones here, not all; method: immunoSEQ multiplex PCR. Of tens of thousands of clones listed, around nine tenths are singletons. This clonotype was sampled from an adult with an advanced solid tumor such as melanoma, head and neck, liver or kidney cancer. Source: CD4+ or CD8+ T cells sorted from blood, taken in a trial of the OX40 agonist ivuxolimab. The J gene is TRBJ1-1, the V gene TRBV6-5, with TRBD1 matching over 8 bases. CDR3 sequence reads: CASRTGANTEAFF. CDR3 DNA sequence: TGTGCCAGCAGGACAGGGGCGAACACTGAAGCTTTCTTT.